This note documents a single TCR beta chain sequence. The source of the sample is a study of blood T cell repertoires in COVID-19. The ends lost 6 bases at V and 7 bases at J; junction bases unmatched: 10. Germline values: CDR1 ENHRY, CDR2 SYGVKD. This CDR3 contains 15 residues. Only in-frame clones appear in the TCRdb table, and some are missing; sequencing was by immunoSEQ multiplex PCR. Of approximately 68,000 clones listed, roughly 82% are singletons. The specimen was peripheral blood. The gene calls are TRBV10-3 and TRBJ1-5, with 9 bases matching TRBD1. This TCR came from a man of 80 years or more with active COVID-19. CDR3 sequence: CAIRGGQGRGQPQHF. DNA for the CDR3: TGTGCCATCAGGGGAGGACAGGGGAGAGGGCAGCCCCAGCATTTT.